This T cell receptor beta chain was sequenced for a study of blood T cell repertoires in COVID-19. The CDR3 contains 15 residues. V was pared by 5 bases and J by 4 bases, with 7 bases of the junction left unmatched. CDR1 and CDR2 (germline): SGHVS, FQNEAQ. Authors' data handling: Estimated nucleated cell counts came from reference gene primer amplification. Assay: immunoSEQ multiplex PCR; the TCRdb copy retains only in-frame clones and omits some. V and J calls and clone size are copied from that table; D and trimming were computed from the DNA. Among about 440,000 clones listed, around 89% were seen once.

The source of this sequence is a woman between 45 and 65 years old with COVID-19, enrolled during active disease. The rearrangement uses TRBV7-8 and TRBJ2-7, with 11 bases matching TRBD2. Sequencing used peripheral blood. CDR3 in DNA: TGTGCCAGCAGCACCCGGACTAGCGGGTGGTACGAGCAGTACTTC. Amino acid sequence: CASSTRTSGWYEQYF.